The rows below give T cell receptor beta chains drawn from one sample of a study of shared T cell receptors in the human thymus. The assay was immunoSEQ multiplex PCR, and TCRdb's table has in-frame clones only and misses some. This sample carries some 660,000 clones, about 89% of them seen once, and the ten largest clones take 0.0094%. These same data were also listed under a study on human thymus T cells.

The sequenced material came from thymocytes. The source is a boy under two years old with a congenital heart defect. Both conserved end residues are part of each CDR3. Fields, in order: J gene, V gene, CDR3 protein.

TRBJ2-7 | TRBV28 | CASSSRSTYEQYF
TRBJ2-3 | TRBV28 | CAASLWREIPDTQYF
TRBJ1-6 | TRBV10-3 | CAIQQPEGPLHF
TRBJ1-3 | TRBV29-1 | CSVRGAGNTIYF
TRBJ1-1 | TRBV15 | CATRDRGTEAFF
TRBJ1-2 | TRBV28 | CASSTSLAMAGGAYGYTF
TRBJ2-5 | TRBV14 | CASSQVVAGGPEETQYF
TRBJ2-7 | TRBV4-3 | CASSHRQGANYEQYF
TRBJ2-7 | TRBV5-1 | CASSSDRDTYEQYF
TRBJ1-5 | TRBV28 | CASSRRQSYSNQPQHF
TRBJ1-2 | TRBV19 | CASSPSTGGNYGYTF
TRBJ2-7 | TRBV28 | CASSFLAGGPGEQYF
TRBJ1-2 | TRBV11-2 | CASSFREPYGYTF
TRBJ2-4 | TRBV27 | CASSSLARGGKNIQYF
TRBJ2-7 | TRBV14 | CASSQDGVASGIPSSYEQYF
TRBJ2-3 | TRBV5-1 | CASERGGGTSTDTQYF
TRBJ2-5 | TRBV11-2 | CASSRRQGEQETQYF
TRBJ2-3 | TRBV6-1 | CASSSRLAGTDTQYF
TRBJ2-7 | TRBV5-1 | CASSRGNYEQYF
TRBJ2-1 | TRBV7-2 | CASSLSEGLAGEGEQFF
TRBJ2-5 | TRBV28 | CASSTRSGRLQETQYF
TRBJ2-7 | TRBV6-1 | CASSKDGQGDEQYF
TRBJ1-2 | TRBV28 | CASSFMGTSRTNYGYTF
TRBJ2-1 | TRBV6-5 | CASTRRGAHNEQFF
TRBJ2-7 | TRBV30 | CAWSGWQGSYEQYF
TRBJ2-7 | TRBV27 | CATSAGTGDSYEQYF
TRBJ2-1 | TRBV2 | CASSEFEREAYNEQFF
TRBJ1-2 | TRBV5-5 | CASSLGMDAGCYGYTF
TRBJ2-1 | TRBV7-9 | CASSPTNGGRNEQFF
TRBJ1-3 | TRBV27 | CASRLTGSGGNTIYF
TRBJ2-5 | TRBV4-2 | CASSQETVRFQETQYF
TRBJ1-3 | TRBV5-1 | CASSLALTGRDTIYF
TRBJ2-7 | TRBV27 | CASSFSGRGRANYEQYF
TRBJ1-6 | TRBV6-1 | CASAHARNSPLHF
TRBJ2-3 | TRBV13 | CASSLDLRAGRGDTQYF
TRBJ1-2 | TRBV28 | CASSCPGGADYGYTF
TRBJ2-6 | TRBV5-1 | CASSSTIDRVSGANVLTF
TRBJ2-1 | TRBV10-1 | CASSGAPGEYNEQFF
TRBJ2-1 | TRBV13 | CASSEEKGGHEQFF
TRBJ1-1 | TRBV5-6 | CASSLDRQDRWTLNTEAFF
TRBJ1-4 | TRBV5-4 | CASSLGGAREKLFF
TRBJ2-1 | TRBV10-1 | CASSESFVPNEQFF
TRBJ1-4 | TRBV5-6 | CASSLDPDREATNEKLFF
TRBJ2-7 | TRBV11-3 | CASSLDGEQYF
TRBJ2-7 | TRBV4-2 | CASSQDLFAASGSSYEQYF
TRBJ2-3 | TRBV19 | CASSTVRGSPTDTQYF
TRBJ2-5 | TRBV19 | CASSETSRIQETQYF
TRBJ1-3 | TRBV2 | CASSSGAGGALNTIYF
TRBJ2-5 | TRBV28 | CASSPPGYQETQYF
TRBJ2-5 | TRBV5-6 | CASRGQVIQETQYF